This TCR beta chain was recorded in a study of blood T cell repertoires in COVID-19. As for the study in general: COVID-19 samples from acute and convalescent phases originated in the United States, Italy and Spain. Sample material is recorded as cDNA or gDNA derived from T cells, B-cell-depleted T cells, or PBMCs.

Original analysis: Cell counts per sample came from amplifying reference gene primers. The protocol was immunoSEQ multiplex PCR, while the TCRdb copy is restricted to in-frame clones and leaves out a portion. That table supplies the V and J calls and clone size; D and trimming were determined from the DNA. Found here are 40,000 to 55,000 clones, 88% of them singletons; the top ten hold 14%. The CDR3 sequence is 15 residues long. Looked up from germline, CDR1 is LGHDT and CDR2 is YNNKEL (reference sequence). V trimming: 1 base; J trimming: 1 base; junction bases outside the gene matches: 1. Sequencing was performed on peripheral blood. The chain has TRBV3-1 (or the pseudogene TRBV3-2) and TRBJ2-7; TRBD1 aligns across 10 bases. This receptor was identified in a human donor in a cohort sampled during active COVID-19. The CDR3 loop is CASSQGGQGSYEQYF. CDR3 DNA sequence: TGTGCCAGCAGCCAAGGGGGACAGGGGTCCTACGAGCAGTACTTC.